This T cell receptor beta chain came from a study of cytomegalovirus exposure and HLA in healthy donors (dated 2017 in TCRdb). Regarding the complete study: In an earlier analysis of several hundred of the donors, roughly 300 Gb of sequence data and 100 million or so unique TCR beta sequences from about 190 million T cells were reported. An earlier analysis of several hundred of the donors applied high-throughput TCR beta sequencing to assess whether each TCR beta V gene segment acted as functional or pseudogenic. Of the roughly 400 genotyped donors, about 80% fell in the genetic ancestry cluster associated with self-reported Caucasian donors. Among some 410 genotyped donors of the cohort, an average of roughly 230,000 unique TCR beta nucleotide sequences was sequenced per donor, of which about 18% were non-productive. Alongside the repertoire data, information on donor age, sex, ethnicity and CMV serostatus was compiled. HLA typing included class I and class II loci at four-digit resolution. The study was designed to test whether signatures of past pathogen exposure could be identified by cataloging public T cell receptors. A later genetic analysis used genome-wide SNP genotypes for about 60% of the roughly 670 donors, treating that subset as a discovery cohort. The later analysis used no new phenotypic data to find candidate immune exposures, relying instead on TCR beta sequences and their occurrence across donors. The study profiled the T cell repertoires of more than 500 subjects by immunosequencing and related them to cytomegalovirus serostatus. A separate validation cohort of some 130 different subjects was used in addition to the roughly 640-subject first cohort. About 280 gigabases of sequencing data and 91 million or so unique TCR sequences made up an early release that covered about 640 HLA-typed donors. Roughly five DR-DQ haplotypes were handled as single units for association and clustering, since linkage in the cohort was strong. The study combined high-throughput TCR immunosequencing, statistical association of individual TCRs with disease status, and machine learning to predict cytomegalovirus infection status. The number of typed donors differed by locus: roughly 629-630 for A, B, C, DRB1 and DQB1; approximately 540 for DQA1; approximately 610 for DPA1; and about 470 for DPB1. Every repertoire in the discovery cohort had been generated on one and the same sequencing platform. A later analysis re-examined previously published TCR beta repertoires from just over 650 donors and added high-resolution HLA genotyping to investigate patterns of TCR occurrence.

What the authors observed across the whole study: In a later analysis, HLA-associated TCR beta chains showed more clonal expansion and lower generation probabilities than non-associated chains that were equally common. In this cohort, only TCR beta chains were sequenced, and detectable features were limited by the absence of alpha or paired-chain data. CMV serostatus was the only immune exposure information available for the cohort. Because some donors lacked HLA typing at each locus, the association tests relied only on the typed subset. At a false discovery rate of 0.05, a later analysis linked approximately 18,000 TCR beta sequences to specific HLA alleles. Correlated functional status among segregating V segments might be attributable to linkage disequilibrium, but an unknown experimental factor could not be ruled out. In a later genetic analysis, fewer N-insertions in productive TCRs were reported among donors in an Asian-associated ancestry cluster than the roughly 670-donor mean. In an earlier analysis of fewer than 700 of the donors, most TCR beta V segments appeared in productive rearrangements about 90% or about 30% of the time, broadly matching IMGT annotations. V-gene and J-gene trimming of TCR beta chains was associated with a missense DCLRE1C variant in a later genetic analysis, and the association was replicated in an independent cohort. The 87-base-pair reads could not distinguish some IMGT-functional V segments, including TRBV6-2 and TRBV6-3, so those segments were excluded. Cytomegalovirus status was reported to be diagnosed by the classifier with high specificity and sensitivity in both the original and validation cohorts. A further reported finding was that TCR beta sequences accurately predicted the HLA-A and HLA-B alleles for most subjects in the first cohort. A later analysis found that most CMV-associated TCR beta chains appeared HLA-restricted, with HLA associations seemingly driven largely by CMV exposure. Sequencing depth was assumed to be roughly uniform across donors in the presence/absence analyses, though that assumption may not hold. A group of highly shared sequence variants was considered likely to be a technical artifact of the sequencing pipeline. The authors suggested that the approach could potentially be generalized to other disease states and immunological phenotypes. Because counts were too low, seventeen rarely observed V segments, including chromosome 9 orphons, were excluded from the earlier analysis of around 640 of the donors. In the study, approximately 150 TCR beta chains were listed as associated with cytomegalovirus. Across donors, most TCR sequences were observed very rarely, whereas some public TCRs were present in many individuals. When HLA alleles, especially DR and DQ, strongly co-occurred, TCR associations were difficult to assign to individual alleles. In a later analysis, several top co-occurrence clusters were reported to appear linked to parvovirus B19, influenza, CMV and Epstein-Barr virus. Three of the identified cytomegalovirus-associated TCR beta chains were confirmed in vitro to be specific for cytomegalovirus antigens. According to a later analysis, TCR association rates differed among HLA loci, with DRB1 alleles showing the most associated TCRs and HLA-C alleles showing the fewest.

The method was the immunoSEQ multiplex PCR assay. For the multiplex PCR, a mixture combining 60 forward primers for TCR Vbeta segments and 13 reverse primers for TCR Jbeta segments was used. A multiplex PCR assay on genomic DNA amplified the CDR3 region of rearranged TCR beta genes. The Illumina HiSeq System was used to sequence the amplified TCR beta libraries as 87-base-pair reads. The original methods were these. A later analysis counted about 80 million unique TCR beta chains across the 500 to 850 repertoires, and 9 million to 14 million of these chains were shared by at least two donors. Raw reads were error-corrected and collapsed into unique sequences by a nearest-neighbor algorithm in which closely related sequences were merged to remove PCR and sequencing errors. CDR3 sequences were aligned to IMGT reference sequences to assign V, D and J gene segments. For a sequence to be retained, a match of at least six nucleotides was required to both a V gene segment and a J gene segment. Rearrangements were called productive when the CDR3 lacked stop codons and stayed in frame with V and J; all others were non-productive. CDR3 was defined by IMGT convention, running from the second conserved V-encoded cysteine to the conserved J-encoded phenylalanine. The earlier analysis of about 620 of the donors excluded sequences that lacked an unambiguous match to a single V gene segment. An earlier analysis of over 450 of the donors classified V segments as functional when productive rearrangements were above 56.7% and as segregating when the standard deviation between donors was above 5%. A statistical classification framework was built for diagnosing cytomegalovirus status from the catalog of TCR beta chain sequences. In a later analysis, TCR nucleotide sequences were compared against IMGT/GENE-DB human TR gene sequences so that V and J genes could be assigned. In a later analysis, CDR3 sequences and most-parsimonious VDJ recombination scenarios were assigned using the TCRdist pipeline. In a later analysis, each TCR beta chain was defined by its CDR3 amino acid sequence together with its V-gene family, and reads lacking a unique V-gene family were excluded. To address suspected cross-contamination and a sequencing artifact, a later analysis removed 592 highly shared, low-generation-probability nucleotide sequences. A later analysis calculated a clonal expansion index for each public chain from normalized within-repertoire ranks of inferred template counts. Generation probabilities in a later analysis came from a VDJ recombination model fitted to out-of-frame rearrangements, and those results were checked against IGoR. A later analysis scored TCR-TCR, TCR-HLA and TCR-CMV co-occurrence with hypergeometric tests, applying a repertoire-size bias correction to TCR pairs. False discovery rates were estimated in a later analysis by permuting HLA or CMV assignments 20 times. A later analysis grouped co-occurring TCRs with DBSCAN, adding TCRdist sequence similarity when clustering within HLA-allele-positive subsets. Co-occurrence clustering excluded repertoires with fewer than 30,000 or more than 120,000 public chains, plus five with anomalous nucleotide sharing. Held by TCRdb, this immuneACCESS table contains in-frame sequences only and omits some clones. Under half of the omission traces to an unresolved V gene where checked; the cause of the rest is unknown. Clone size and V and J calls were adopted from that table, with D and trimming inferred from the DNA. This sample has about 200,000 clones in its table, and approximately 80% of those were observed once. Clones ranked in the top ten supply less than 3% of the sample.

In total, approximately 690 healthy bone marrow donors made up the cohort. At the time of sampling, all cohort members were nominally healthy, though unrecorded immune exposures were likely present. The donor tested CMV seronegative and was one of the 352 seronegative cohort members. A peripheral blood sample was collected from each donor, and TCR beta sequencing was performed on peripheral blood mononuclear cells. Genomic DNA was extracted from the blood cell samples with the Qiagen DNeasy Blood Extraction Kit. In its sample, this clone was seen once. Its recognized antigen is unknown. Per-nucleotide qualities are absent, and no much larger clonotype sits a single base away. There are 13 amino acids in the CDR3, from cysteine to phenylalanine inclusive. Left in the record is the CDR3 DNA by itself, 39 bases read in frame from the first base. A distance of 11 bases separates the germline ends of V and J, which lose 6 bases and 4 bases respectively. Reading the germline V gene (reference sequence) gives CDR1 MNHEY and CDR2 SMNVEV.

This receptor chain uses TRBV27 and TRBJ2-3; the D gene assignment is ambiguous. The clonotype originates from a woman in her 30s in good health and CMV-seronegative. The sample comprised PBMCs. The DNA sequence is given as TGTGCCAGCAGCCCAGAGAGCGCAGATACGCAGTATTTT. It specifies CASSPESADTQYF.